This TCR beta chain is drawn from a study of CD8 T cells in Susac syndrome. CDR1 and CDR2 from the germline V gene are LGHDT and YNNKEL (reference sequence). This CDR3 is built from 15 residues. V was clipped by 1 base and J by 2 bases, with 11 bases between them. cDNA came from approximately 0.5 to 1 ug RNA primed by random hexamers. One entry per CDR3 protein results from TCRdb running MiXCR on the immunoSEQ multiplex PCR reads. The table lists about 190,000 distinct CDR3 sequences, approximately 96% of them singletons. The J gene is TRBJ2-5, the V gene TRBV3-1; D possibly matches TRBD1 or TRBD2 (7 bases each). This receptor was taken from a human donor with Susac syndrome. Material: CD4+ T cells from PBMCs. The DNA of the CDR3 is TGTGCCAGCAGCCAAGCAGGGGGAGGGCAAGAGACCCAGTACTTC. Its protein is CASSQAGGGQETQYF.